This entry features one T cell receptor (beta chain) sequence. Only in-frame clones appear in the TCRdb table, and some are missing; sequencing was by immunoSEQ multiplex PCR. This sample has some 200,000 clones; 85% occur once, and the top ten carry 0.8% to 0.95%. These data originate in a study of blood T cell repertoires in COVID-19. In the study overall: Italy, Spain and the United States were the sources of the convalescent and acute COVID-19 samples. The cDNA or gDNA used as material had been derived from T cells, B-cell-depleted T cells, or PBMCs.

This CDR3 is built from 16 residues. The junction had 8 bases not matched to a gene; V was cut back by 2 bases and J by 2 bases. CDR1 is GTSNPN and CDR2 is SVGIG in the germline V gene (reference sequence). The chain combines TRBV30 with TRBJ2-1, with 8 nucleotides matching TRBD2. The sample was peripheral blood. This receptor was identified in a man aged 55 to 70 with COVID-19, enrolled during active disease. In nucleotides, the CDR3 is TGTGCCTGGAGTCTCCCGGGAGGGTTGGCCTACAATGAGCAGTTCTTC. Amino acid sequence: CAWSLPGGLAYNEQFF.